A single TCR beta chain is shown here with its context. The source of the sample is a study of blood T cell repertoires in COVID-19. Sequencing was performed with immunoSEQ multiplex PCR; in TCRdb, only in-frame clones are kept and a portion is missing. The sample carries about 170,000 clones, about four fifths recorded once. Trimming took 4 bases from V and 1 from J; bases not matched to a gene: 4. Germline V gene lookup returns CDR1 ENHRY and CDR2 SYGVKD. The CDR3 is 16 residues long. The chain joins TRBV10-3 to TRBJ2-1; 10 positions agree with TRBD1. The TCR originated in a man aged 45-65 years who had recovered from COVID-19. The sequenced sample consisted of PBMCs or T cells enriched from blood (not recorded which). The CDR3 DNA sequence: TGTGCCATCAGTGTGACAGGGGGCGCTTCCTACAATGAGCAGTTCTTC. Protein product: CAISVTGGASYNEQFF.